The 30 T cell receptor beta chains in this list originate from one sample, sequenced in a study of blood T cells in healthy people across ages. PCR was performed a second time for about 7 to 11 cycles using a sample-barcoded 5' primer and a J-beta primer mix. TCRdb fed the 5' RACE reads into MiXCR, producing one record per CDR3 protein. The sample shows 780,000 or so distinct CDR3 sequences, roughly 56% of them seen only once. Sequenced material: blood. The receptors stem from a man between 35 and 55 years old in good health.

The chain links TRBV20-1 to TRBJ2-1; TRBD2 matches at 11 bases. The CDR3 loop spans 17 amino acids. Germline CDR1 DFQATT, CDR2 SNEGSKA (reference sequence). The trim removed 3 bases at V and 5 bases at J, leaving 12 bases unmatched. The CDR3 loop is CSASWLAGGRGNNEQFF. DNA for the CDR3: TGCAGTGCTAGTTGGCTAGCGGGAGGCCGGGGGAACAATGAGCAGTTCTTC.

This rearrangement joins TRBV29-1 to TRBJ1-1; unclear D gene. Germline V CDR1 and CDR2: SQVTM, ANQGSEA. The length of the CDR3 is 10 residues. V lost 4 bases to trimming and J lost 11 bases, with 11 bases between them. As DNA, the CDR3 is TGCAGCGTTGGAAGCGGAGGGGCTTTCTTT. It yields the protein CSVGSGGAFF.

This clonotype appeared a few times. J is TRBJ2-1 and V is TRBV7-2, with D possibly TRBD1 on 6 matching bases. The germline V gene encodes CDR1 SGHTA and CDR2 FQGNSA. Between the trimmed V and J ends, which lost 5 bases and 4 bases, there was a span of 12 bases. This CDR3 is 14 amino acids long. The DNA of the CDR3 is TGTGCCAGCAGCATTAGGACAGAATACAATGAGCAGTTCTTC. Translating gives CASSIRTEYNEQFF.

The CDR3 sequence: CSVTTDEAFF. In DNA form, the CDR3 reads TGCAGTGTTACGACAGATGAAGCTTTCTTT. The chain uses TRBV20-1 and TRBJ1-1, with D possibly TRBD1 on 5 matching bases. The germline CDR1 and CDR2 sequences are DFQATT and SNEGSKA (reference sequence). CDR3 length equals 10 residues. The V end was cut by 7 bases, the J end by 7 bases, with 10 bases between.

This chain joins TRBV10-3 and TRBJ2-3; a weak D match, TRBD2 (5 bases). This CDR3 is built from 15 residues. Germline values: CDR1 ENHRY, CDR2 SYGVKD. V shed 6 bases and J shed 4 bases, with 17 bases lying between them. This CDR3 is CAIRGARGASDTQYF. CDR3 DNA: TGTGCCATCAGGGGAGCCCGCGGTGCCTCAGATACGCAGTATTTT.

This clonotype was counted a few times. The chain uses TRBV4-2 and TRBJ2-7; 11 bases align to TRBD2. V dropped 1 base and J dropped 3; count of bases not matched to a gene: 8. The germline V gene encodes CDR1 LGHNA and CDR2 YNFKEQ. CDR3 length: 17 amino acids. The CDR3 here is CASSQATGLADYYEQYF. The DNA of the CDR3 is TGTGCCAGCAGCCAAGCAACGGGACTAGCGGACTACTACGAGCAGTACTTC.

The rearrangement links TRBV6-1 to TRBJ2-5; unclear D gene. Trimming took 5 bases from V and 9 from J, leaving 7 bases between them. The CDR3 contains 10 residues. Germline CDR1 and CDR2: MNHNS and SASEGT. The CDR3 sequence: CASSYPAQYF. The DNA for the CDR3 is TGTGCCAGCAGTTATCCGGCCCAGTACTTC.

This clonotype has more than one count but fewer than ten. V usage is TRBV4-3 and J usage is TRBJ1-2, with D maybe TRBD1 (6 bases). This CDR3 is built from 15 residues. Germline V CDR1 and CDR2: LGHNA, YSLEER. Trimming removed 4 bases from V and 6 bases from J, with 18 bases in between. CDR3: CASSPSQGSVHGYTF. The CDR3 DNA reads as TGCGCCAGCAGCCCCAGCCAGGGGTCGGTCCATGGCTACACCTTC.

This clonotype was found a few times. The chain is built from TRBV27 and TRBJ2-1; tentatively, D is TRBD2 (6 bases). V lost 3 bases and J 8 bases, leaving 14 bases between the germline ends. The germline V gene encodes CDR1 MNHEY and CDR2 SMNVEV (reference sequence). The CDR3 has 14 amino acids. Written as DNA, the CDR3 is TGTGCCAGCAGTTTCCGGGGGATGGGCGATGAGCAGTTCTTC. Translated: CASSFRGMGDEQFF.

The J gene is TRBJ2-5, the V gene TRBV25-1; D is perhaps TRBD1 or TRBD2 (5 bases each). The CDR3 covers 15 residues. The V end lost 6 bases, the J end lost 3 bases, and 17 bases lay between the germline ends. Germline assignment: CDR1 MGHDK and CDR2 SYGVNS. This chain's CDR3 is CASSAGTAREETQYF. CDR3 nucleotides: TGTGCCAGCAGCGCTGGGACGGCCCGTGAAGAGACCCAGTACTTC.

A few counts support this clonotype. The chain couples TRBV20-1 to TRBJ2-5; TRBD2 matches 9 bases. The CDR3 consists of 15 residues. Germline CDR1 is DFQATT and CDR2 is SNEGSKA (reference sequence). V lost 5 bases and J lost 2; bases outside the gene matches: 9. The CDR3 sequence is CSAPPSGGPQETQYF. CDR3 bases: TGCAGTGCTCCTCCGAGCGGGGGGCCTCAAGAGACCCAGTACTTC.

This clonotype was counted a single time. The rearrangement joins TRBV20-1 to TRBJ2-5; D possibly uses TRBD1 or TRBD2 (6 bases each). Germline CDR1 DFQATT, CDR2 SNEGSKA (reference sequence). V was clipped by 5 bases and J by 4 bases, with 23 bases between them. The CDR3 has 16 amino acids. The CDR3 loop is CSAQRPGGRVVETQYF. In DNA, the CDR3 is TGCAGTGCTCAACGCCCCGGGGGCAGGGTAGTAGAGACCCAGTACTTC.

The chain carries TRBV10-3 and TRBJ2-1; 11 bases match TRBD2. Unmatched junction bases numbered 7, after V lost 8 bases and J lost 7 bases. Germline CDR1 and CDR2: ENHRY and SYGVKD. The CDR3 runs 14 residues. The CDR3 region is CAILAGGPVNEQFF. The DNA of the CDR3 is TGTGCCATCTTAGCGGGAGGGCCCGTGAATGAGCAGTTCTTC.

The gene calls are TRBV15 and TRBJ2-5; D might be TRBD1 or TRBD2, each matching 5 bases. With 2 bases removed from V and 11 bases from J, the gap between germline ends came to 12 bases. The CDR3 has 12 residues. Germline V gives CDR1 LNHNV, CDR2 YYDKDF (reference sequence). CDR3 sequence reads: CATSRRGNEQYF. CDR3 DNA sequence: TGTGCCACCAGCAGACGGGGCAATGAGCAGTACTTC.

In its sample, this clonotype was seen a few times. CDR3 sequence (DNA): TGTGCCATCAGGGACAACTACGAGCAGTACTTC. Translating it yields CAIRDNYEQYF. The chain uses TRBV10-3 and TRBJ2-7; tentatively, D is TRBD1 (5 bases). The CDR3 has 11 amino acids. The V end lost 6 bases, the J end lost 3 bases, and 6 bases lay between the germline ends. Germline V gene data show CDR1 as ENHRY and CDR2 as SYGVKD.

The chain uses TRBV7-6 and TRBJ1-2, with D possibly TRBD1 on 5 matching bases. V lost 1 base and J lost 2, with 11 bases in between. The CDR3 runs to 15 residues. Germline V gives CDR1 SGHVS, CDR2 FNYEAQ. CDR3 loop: CASSLDGRGNYGYTF. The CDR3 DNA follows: TGTGCCAGCAGCTTAGACGGGCGGGGGAACTATGGCTACACCTTC.

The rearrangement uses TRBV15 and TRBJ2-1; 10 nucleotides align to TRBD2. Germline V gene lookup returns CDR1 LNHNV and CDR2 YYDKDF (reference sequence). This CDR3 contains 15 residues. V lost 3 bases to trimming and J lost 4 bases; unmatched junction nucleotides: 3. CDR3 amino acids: CATSSGLAEYNEQFF. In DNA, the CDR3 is TGTGCCACCAGCAGCGGACTAGCGGAGTACAATGAGCAGTTCTTC. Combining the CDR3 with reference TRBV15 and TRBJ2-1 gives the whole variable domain DAMVIQNPRYQVTQFGKPVTLSCSQTLNHNVMYWYQQKSSQAPKLLFHYYDKDFNNEADTPDNFQSRRPNTSFCFLDIRSPGLGDTAMYLCATSSGLAEYNEQFFGPGTRLTVL.

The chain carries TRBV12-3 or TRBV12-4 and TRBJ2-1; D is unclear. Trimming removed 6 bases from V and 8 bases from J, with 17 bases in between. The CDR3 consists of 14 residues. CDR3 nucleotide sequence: TGTGCCAGCAGGCCCTCTAGGAACTCAGATGAGCAGTTCTTC. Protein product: CASRPSRNSDEQFF.

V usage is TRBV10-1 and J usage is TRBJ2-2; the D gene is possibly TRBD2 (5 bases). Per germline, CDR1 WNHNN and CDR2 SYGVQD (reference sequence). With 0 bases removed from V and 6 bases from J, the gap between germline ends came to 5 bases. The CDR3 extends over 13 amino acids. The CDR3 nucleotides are TGCGCCAGCAGTGAGTCGGAGGCCGGGGAGCTGTTTTTT. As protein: CASSESEAGELFF.

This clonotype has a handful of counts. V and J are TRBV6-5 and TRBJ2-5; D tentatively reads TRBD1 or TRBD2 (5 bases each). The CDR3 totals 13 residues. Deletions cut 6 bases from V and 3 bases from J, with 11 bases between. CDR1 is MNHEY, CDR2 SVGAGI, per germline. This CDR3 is CASRDLGEETQYF. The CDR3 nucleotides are TGTGCCAGCAGAGACCTGGGGGAAGAGACCCAGTACTTC.

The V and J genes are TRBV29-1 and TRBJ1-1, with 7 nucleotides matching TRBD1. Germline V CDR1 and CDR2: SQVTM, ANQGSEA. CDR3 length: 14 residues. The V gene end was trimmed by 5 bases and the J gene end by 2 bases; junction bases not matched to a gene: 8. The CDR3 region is CSVWDRLINTEAFF. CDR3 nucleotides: TGCAGCGTTTGGGACAGACTAATCAACACTGAAGCTTTCTTT.

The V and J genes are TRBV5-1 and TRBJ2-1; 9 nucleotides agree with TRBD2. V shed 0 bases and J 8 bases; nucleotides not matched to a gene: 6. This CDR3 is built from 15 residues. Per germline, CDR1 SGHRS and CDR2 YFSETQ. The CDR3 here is CASSLGLAVPDEQFF. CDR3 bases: TGCGCCAGCAGCTTGGGACTAGCGGTCCCAGATGAGCAGTTCTTC.

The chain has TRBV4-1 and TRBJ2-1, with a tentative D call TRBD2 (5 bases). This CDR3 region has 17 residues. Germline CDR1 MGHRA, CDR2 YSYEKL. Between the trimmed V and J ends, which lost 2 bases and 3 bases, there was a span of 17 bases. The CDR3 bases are TGCGCCAGCAGCCAAACGCCGGGAATACGGAGCTACAATGAGCAGTTCTTC. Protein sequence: CASSQTPGIRSYNEQFF.

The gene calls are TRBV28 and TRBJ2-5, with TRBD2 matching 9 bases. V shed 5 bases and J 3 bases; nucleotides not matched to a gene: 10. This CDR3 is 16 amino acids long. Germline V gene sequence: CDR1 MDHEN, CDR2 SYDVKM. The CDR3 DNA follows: TGTGCCAGCAGTCCCCGAGGAGCGGGGGGAGAAGAGACCCAGTACTTC. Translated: CASSPRGAGGEETQYF.

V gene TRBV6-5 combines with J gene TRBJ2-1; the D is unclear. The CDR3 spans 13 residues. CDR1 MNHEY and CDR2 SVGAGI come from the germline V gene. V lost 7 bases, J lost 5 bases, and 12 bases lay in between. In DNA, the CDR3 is TGTGCCAGCAAGTGGGGTTACGACAATGAGCAGTTCTTC. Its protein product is CASKWGYDNEQFF.

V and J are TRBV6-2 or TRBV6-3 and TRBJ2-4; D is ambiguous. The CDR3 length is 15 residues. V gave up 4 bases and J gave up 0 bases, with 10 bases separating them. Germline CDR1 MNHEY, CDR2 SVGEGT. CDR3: CASSFRRGAKNIQYF. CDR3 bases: TGTGCCAGCAGTTTCCGACGCGGAGCCAAAAACATTCAGTACTTC.

The CDR3 spells CASSFSEGTQYF. CDR3 DNA: TGTGCCAGCAGTTTCTCAGAGGGTACGCAGTATTTT. The rearrangement links TRBV12-3 or TRBV12-4 to TRBJ2-3, with D perhaps TRBD2 (5 bases). V lost 3 bases to trimming and J lost 8 bases, with 9 bases between them. The CDR3 loop spans 12 amino acids.

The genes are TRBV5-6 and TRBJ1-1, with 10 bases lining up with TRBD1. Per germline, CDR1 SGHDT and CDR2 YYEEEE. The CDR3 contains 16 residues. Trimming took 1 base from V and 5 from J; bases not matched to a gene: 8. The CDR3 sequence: CASSLYGGQGETEAFF. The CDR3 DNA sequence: TGTGCCAGCAGCTTGTACGGAGGACAGGGGGAAACTGAAGCTTTCTTT.

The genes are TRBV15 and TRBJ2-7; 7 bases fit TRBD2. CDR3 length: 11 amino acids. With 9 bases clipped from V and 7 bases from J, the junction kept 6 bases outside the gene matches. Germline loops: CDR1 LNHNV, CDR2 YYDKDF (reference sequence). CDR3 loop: CATPGGREQYF. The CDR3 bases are TGTGCCACTCCCGGGGGGAGAGAGCAGTACTTC.

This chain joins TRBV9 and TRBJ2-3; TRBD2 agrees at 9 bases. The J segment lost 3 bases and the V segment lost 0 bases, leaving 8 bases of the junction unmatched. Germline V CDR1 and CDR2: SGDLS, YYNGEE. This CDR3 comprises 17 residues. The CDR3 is CASSVGPLAGITDTQYF. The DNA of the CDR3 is TGTGCCAGCAGCGTAGGACCGCTAGCGGGGATTACAGATACGCAGTATTTT.